The TCR beta chain described here comes from a study of T-cell memory formation after mild COVID-19. Study-wide results and limits: There were some responding clones in pre-infection memory, which suggested that cross-reactive memory had joined. Mainly in CM and EM were contracting CD4+ clones; CD8+ were in EMRA. The study found balanced CD4/CD8 in clones contracting day 15 to 85 and a CD4+ lean in later expanders.

Constant-segment primers were used for 5'RACE, and the resulting TCR alpha and TCR beta cDNA libraries carried sample barcodes and UMIs. Using its own MiXCR run on the 5' RACE reads, TCRdb lists one record per CDR3 protein. In the table there are around 300,000 distinct CDR3 sequences, 10% to 15% of which are singletons. This CDR3 has 16 amino acids. Per the germline V gene, CDR1 is MNHEY and CDR2 is SVGEGT. After removal of 7 bases from V and 2 bases from J, the junction contained 8 bases not matched to a gene. This clonotype was counted between two and nine times. Its antigen is not known. The clonotype comes from a man aged 18-30 years who had mild COVID-19 (a few samples of this study predate the infection). Cell type and time point are not known. This chain connects TRBV6-2 or TRBV6-3 to TRBJ2-3; TRBD2 aligns across 11 bases. Sequencing was performed on PBMCs or a T cell subset sorted from them (not recorded which). CDR3 nucleotides: TGTGCCAGCACCGGACTAGCGGGCGACACCACAGATACGCAGTATTTT. Protein sequence: CASTGLAGDTTDTQYF.